One sample yielded the 25 T cell receptor beta chains listed below, sequenced in a study of T cell responses to AZD1222 COVID-19 vaccine. Here immunoSEQ multiplex PCR was the method, and the copy in TCRdb shows in-frame clones only, minus some. The sample has some 150,000 clones, roughly 90% seen once. The source material was peripheral blood, sampled 28 days after the second AZD1222 dose. Receptors were obtained from an adult who received the AZD1222 COVID-19 vaccine.

This chain joins TRBV11-2 and TRBJ1-5; no clear D gene. V was clipped by 5 bases and J by 2 bases, with 7 bases between them. The CDR3 covers 13 residues. Germline V gives CDR1 SGHAT, CDR2 FQNNGV. Written as DNA, the CDR3 is TGTGCCAGCAGCCCCATGGGCAATCAGCCCCAGCATTTT. Its protein product is CASSPMGNQPQHF.

The chain carries TRBV30 and TRBJ2-6; D gene unclear. In germline, CDR1 is GTSNPN, CDR2 SVGIG (reference sequence). V lost 2 bases, J lost 2 bases, and 7 bases lay in between. This CDR3 is 14 amino acids long. CDR3 sequence (DNA): TGTGCCTGGAGTCCCCCCCCTGGGGCCAACGTCCTGACTTTC. It translates to CAWSPPPGANVLTF.

This chain uses TRBV19 with TRBJ1-5, with D perhaps TRBD1 (6 bases). Germline V CDR1 and CDR2: LNHDA, SQIVND (reference sequence). The CDR3 loop spans 18 amino acids. Trimming stripped 3 bases from V and 3 bases from J, with 21 bases between. The CDR3 spells CASSIRGATSGVNQPQHF. The DNA for the CDR3 is TGTGCCAGTAGTATCCGGGGGGCCACGTCGGGGGTCAATCAGCCCCAGCATTTT.

This chain joins TRBV9 and TRBJ2-5, with D perhaps TRBD2 (5 bases). This CDR3 has 14 residues. Trimming removed 0 bases from V and 5 bases from J, with 11 bases in between. Germline V gene sequence: CDR1 SGDLS, CDR2 YYNGEE. The DNA of the CDR3 is TGTGCCAGCAGCGTAGTGAGTGGAGGTGAGACCCAGTACTTC. This codes for CASSVVSGGETQYF. The whole variable domain, remainder taken from reference TRBV9 and TRBJ2-5, is DSGVTQTPKHLITATGQRVTLRCSPRSGDLSVYWYQQSLDQGLQFLIQYYNGEERAKGNILERFSAQQFPDLHSELNLSSLELGDSALYFCASSVVSGGETQYFGPGTRLLVL.

The chain employs TRBV5-1 and TRBJ2-7; D is uncertain. With 0 bases removed from V and 5 bases from J, the gap between germline ends came to 9 bases. The CDR3 loop spans 13 amino acids. Looked up from germline, CDR1 is SGHRS and CDR2 is YFSETQ. This CDR3 reads CASSLVGVHEQYF. The CDR3 DNA reads TGCGCCAGCAGCTTGGTTGGGGTCCACGAGCAGTACTTC.

This chain links TRBV9 with TRBJ1-1, with TRBD1 identical over 7 bases. Losses at the gene ends were 4 bases for V and 1 base for J; bases not matched to a gene: 7. Germline V gene sequence: CDR1 SGDLS, CDR2 YYNGEE. The CDR3 totals 15 residues. The CDR3 sequence is CASSPSTGTNTEAFF. CDR3 in DNA: TGTGCCAGCAGCCCGTCGACAGGGACGAACACTGAAGCTTTCTTT.

The chain carries TRBV7-6 and TRBJ2-7, with 8 positions matching TRBD1. Germline loops: CDR1 SGHVS, CDR2 FNYEAQ. This CDR3 has 14 residues. V was pared by 5 bases and J by 4 bases, with 7 bases of the junction left unmatched. DNA for the CDR3: TGTGCCAGCAGCGGACCGGACAGGGTGTACGAGCAGTACTTC. Encoded protein: CASSGPDRVYEQYF.

This clone has more than one count but fewer than ten. The genes are TRBV11-1 and TRBJ1-2; D is unresolved. Trimming pared 6 bases from V and 4 bases from J, leaving 15 bases between. Germline-derived CDR1 and CDR2 are SGHAT and FQDESV (reference sequence). The CDR3 consists of 14 residues. The chain's CDR3 is CASSHNGRPYGYTF. The CDR3 DNA sequence: TGTGCCAGCAGTCACAATGGGAGACCCTATGGCTACACCTTC.

With regard to this clone: Additional DNA sequences in this sample encode the identical CDR3. This chain connects TRBV7-2 to TRBJ1-5; D is undetermined. The CDR3 is 14 amino acids. The germline CDR1 and CDR2 sequences are SGHTA and FQGNSA. V was cut by 3 bases and J by 2 bases, with 8 bases left in between. The CDR3 DNA reads TGTGCCAGCAGCTTTGGCACCCGCAATCAGCCCCAGCATTTT. Amino acid sequence: CASSFGTRNQPQHF.

This chain links TRBV30 with TRBJ2-1, with 8 bases fitting TRBD2. Germline CDR1 reads GTSNPN; CDR2 reads SVGIG (reference sequence). This CDR3 region has 13 residues. Trimming removed 3 bases from V and 8 bases from J; junction bases left unmatched: 6. This CDR3 reads CAWSGGALDEQFF. CDR3 bases: TGTGCCTGGAGCGGGGGGGCCCTTGATGAGCAGTTCTTC.

This clone was counted once. The genes are TRBV7-3 and TRBJ2-2, with 10 nucleotides matching TRBD2. CDR1 SGHTA and CDR2 FQGTGA come from the germline V gene. This CDR3 spans 16 amino acids. V gave up 5 bases and J gave up 5 bases; unmatched junction bases: 8. CDR3 sequence (DNA): TGTGCCAGCAGCCCCCCGGGACTAGCGACAACCGGGGAGCTGTTTTTT. Amino acid sequence: CASSPPGLATTGELFF.

This rearrangement joins TRBV5-1 to TRBJ1-1, with a weak D call TRBD1 (6 bases). CDR1 and CDR2 (germline): SGHRS, YFSETQ. The V gene lost 7 bases and the J gene lost 5 bases, with 21 bases spanning the gap. The CDR3 is 15 amino acids. CDR3 loop: CASRRLGGGGTEAFF. DNA of the CDR3: TGCGCCAGCCGACGTCTCGGGGGCGGAGGGACTGAAGCTTTCTTT.

The V and J genes are TRBV18 and TRBJ2-7; D is unresolved. Germline CDR1 KGHSH, CDR2 LQKENI. V was cut by 6 bases and J by 0 bases, with 3 bases left in between. This CDR3 is built from 11 residues. CDR3 sequence reads: CASSSSYEQYF. In DNA, the CDR3 is TGTGCCAGCTCGAGCTCCTACGAGCAGTACTTC.

This chain connects TRBV4-3 to TRBJ2-5; possible D gene TRBD1, 6 bases. CDR1 and CDR2 (germline): LGHNA, YSLEER. This CDR3 region has 15 residues. V was clipped by 0 bases and J by 5 bases, with 13 bases between them. CDR3 protein: CASSQENRETETQYF. CDR3 bases: TGCGCCAGCAGCCAAGAAAACAGGGAAACGGAGACCCAGTACTTC.

The V and J genes are TRBV7-9 and TRBJ1-2; 7 bases fit TRBD1. V lost 5 bases to trimming and J lost 4 bases; unmatched junction nucleotides: 7. Germline CDR1 and CDR2: SEHNR and FQNEAQ (reference sequence). The CDR3 length is 14 residues. The CDR3 sequence is CASSRGGQTYGYTF. DNA for the CDR3: TGTGCCAGCAGCCGCGGGGGACAGACCTATGGCTACACCTTC.

CDR3 amino acids: CASTEGGAGGPDTQYF. The CDR3 bases are TGTGCCAGCACCGAAGGGGGAGCGGGGGGGCCAGATACGCAGTATTTT. This chain uses TRBV5-4 with TRBJ2-3, with 10 bases lining up with TRBD2. The CDR3 extends over 16 amino acids. Germline V gene data show CDR1 as SGHNT and CDR2 as YYREEE (reference sequence). V was pared by 6 bases and J by 4 bases, with 11 bases of the junction left unmatched.

This clone has just one count. The V call is TRBV6-5, the J call TRBJ2-7; possible D gene TRBD1, 6 bases. Looked up from germline, CDR1 is MNHEY and CDR2 is SVGAGI. The length of the CDR3 is 13 residues. The V end lost 5 bases, the J end lost 4 bases, and 12 bases lay between the germline ends. CDR3 in amino acids: CASSPNRVYEQYF. The DNA for the CDR3 is TGTGCCAGCAGTCCCAACAGGGTGTACGAGCAGTACTTC.

This clone appeared a few times. The chain couples TRBV30 to TRBJ1-1; D gene uncertain. Germline-derived CDR1 and CDR2 are GTSNPN and SVGIG (reference sequence). CDR3 size: 11 residues. Trimming stripped 2 bases from V and 6 bases from J, with 7 bases between. The CDR3, as DNA: TGTGCCTGGAGTCGGCCCTCTGAAGCTTTCTTT. It specifies CAWSRPSEAFF.

The chain combines TRBV12-3 or TRBV12-4 with TRBJ1-2; unclear D gene. The CDR3 is made up of 13 amino acids. With 6 bases removed from V and 3 bases from J, the gap between germline ends came to 11 bases. The CDR3 spells CASSPPVDYGYTF. CDR3 nucleotides: TGTGCCAGCAGCCCCCCCGTGGACTATGGCTACACCTTC.

The chain links TRBV9 to TRBJ2-4, with TRBD1 as a possible D gene (6 bases). The CDR3 totals 14 residues. Per the germline V gene, CDR1 is SGDLS and CDR2 is YYNGEE. Trimming removed 4 bases at V and 6 bases at J, with 14 bases between. CDR3: CASSHGTYGNIQYF. Written as DNA, the CDR3 is TGTGCCAGCAGCCACGGGACATACGGAAACATTCAGTACTTC.

The V and J genes are TRBV5-1 and TRBJ2-5; 7 bases are shared with TRBD2. This CDR3 region has 15 residues. From germline, CDR1 is SGHRS and CDR2 YFSETQ. V lost 3 bases, J lost 5 bases, and 10 bases stayed unmatched. CDR3 in DNA: TGCGCCAGCAGCTCCGGGGGGACCTCATGGGAGACCCAGTACTTC. It specifies CASSSGGTSWETQYF.

The rearrangement joins TRBV18 to TRBJ1-2; D remains unclear. The CDR3 is made up of 15 amino acids. Germline CDR1 KGHSH, CDR2 LQKENI. Trimming cost V 2 bases and J 2 bases, with 12 bases left between them. Here the CDR3 DNA reads TGTGCCAGCTCACCAGGTTTAGAAGGGAACTATGGCTACACCTTC. Its protein is CASSPGLEGNYGYTF.

The CDR3 protein is CASSPVPVGLSGNTIYF. CDR3 nucleotides: TGTGCCAGCTCACCAGTTCCTGTGGGGCTATCTGGAAACACCATATATTTT. The chain employs TRBV18 and TRBJ1-3; D may be TRBD1 (5 bases). Trimming shortened V by 2 bases and J by 1 base, and 15 bases separated the two germline ends. CDR1 is KGHSH and CDR2 is LQKENI in the germline V gene. The CDR3 loop spans 17 amino acids.

This clone is a singleton in its sample. The CDR3 DNA reads as TGCGCCAGCAGCCAAAGCCTAGGGGGGTCCCAAGAGACCCAGTACTTC. Amino acids: CASSQSLGGSQETQYF. The chain recombines TRBV4-3 with TRBJ2-5; either TRBD1 or TRBD2 may fit D (6 bases each). V was clipped by 2 bases and J by 1 base, with 14 bases between them. This CDR3 has 16 residues. Germline lookup yields CDR1 LGHNA and CDR2 YSLEER.

The J gene is TRBJ1-1, the V gene TRBV18; D is ambiguous. The V gene lost 6 bases and the J gene lost 0 bases, with 11 bases spanning the gap. The CDR3 covers 14 residues. Germline loops: CDR1 KGHSH, CDR2 LQKENI. CDR3 DNA: TGTGCCAGCTCGCTCGCGGGGATGAACACTGAAGCTTTCTTT. This sequence encodes CASSLAGMNTEAFF.